Listed below are T cell receptor beta chains from one sample, sequenced in a study of response to subunit inactivated influenza vaccine. TCRdb reprocessed the RT-PCR reads via MiXCR and lists one record per CDR3 protein. The data show hundreds of thousands of distinct CDR3 sequences, around 15% seen once. The input for sequencing was PBMCs from blood, taken around two weeks before vaccination. The receptors were gathered from a man in his forties or fifties who received an inactivated influenza vaccine. The conserved cysteine and the conserved F or W are not part of the CDR3 here. Each record gives: J gene, V gene, CDR3 protein.

>TRBJ1-3|TRBV11-2
ASSAWTGAGNTIY
>TRBJ2-5|TRBV9
ASSVAGGLKETQY
>TRBJ2-5|TRBV20-1
SASTGGYQETQY
>TRBJ2-7|TRBV29-1
SARDGPYEQY
>TRBJ2-3|TRBV4-3
ASSQAAGSTDTQY
>TRBJ2-7|TRBV28
ASKKAGLYEQY
>TRBJ1-5|TRBV4-1
ASSQGSGGQPQH
>TRBJ2-1|TRBV15
ATSRERGYDNEQF
>TRBJ2-3|TRBV5-1
ASSLNWASGSTYTQY
>TRBJ2-3|TRBV12-3/TRBV12-4
GSRPTSSTQY
>TRBJ2-1|TRBV6-2/TRBV6-3
ASSYSSGGVIVDNEQF
>TRBJ2-1|TRBV4-2
ASSQEPSQGEY
>TRBJ2-5|TRBV9
ASSVTAYRGGETQY
>TRBJ2-2|TRBV5-1
ASSLDPHGELF
>TRBJ2-7|TRBV5-1
ASSLKGQGASEQY
>TRBJ1-2|TRBV5-5
ASSLAVGQTNYGYT
>TRBJ2-7|TRBV15
ATSRTDYEQY
>TRBJ1-2|TRBV15
ATSNRAYGYT
>TRBJ2-7|TRBV27
AKFSGYDEQY
>TRBJ1-2|TRBV5-1
ASSLDWGPRDGYT
>TRBJ2-3|TRBV6-1
ASTLLRAGGRADTQY
>TRBJ2-2|TRBV7-2
ASTAGWVAGELF
>TRBJ2-7|TRBV28
ASLGEAPGEQY
>TRBJ1-1|TRBV27
ASSLTRDTEAF
>TRBJ2-7|TRBV14
ASSQGLAGGEQY
>TRBJ2-1|TRBV28
ASSKGYNEQF
>TRBJ1-2|TRBV28
ASSLSGTGSYGYT
>TRBJ2-1|TRBV5-1
ASSGIGTSGRLDEQF
>TRBJ2-3|TRBV12-3/TRBV12-4
ASSLTRGTDTQY
>TRBJ2-2|TRBV10-3
AISDGAFGRAWLF
>TRBJ1-1|TRBV6-5
ASSSPGRLEAF
>TRBJ2-2|TRBV4-2
ASSLTIPSGGNTGELF
>TRBJ2-6|TRBV27
ASSDTKVFSGANVLT
>TRBJ2-5|TRBV5-5
ASRPDGGETQY
>TRBJ1-5|TRBV3-1
ASSQVQVGSNQPQH
>TRBJ2-5|TRBV28
ASSHTLLAGVETQY
>TRBJ2-5|TRBV28
ASSLSGGKETQY
>TRBJ2-7|TRBV7-9
ASSSTGGRAGSYEQY
>TRBJ2-3|TRBV4-3
ASSKEGLAGGDTQY
>TRBJ2-5|TRBV20-1
SARDGRGSLTQY
>TRBJ2-7|TRBV3-1
ASSHAGTGSV
>TRBJ2-5|TRBV7-2
ASSLARPQY
>TRBJ1-1|TRBV11-2
ASSLAITGTEAF
>TRBJ1-1|TRBV15
ATIFRDRALWGIGTEAF
>TRBJ1-2|TRBV28
ASSDDRGPLYGYT
>TRBJ2-7|TRBV6-1
ASSELAGGRRSYEQY
>TRBJ2-1|TRBV27
ASSFLGDGNEQF
>TRBJ2-7|TRBV6-1
ASRDGQGMSYEQY
>TRBJ2-1|TRBV19
ASSNRLANEQF
>TRBJ2-3|TRBV7-2
ASSFSEDTQY
>TRBJ2-7|TRBV20-1
SARDTGSSYEQY
>TRBJ1-4|TRBV28
ASSRGQGYEKLF